This TCR beta chain was found in a study of T cell repertoires in cytomegalovirus infection. Of note for this clonotype: The antigen is undetermined.

Germline lookup yields CDR1 SGHTA and CDR2 FQGNSA. The V end was cut by 3 bases, the J end by 5 bases, with 8 bases between. This CDR3 has 13 residues. TCRdb re-called the reads with MiXCR, one entry per CDR3 protein. The table records roughly 130,000 distinct CDR3 sequences, roughly 25% of them present only once. The sequenced sample consisted of PBMCs, sequenced either directly or after in vitro stimulation (not recorded which). V and J are TRBV7-2 and TRBJ2-1; no firm D call. This clonotype was sampled from a human donor in good health (CMV status not recorded). Some clones in this sample may be carry-over from other donors' samples. The CDR3 nucleotides read TGTGCCAGCAGCTTCCGGGCCCACAATGAGCAGTTCTTC. Residues: CASSFRAHNEQFF.